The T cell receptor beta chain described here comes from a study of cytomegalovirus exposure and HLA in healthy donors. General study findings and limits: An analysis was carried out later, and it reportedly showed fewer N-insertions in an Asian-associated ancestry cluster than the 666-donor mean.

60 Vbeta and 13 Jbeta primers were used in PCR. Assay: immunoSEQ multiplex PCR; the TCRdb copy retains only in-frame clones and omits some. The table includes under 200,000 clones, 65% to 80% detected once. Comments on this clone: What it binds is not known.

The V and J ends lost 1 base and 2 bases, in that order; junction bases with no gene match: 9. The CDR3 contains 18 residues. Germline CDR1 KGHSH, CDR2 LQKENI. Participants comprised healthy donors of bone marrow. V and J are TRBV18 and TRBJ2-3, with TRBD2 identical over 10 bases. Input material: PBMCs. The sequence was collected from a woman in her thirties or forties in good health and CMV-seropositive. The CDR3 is CASSPLAPLAGNTDTQYF. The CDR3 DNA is TGTGCCAGCTCACCACTAGCACCACTAGCGGGGAACACAGATACGCAGTATTTT.